These 26 T cell receptor beta chains were all obtained from the same sample, sequenced in a study of blood T cell repertoires in COVID-19. Using immunoSEQ multiplex PCR, the repertoire was profiled, and TCRdb retains in-frame clones only, with some absent. This repertoire shows hundreds of thousands of clones, roughly four fifths found once; its top ten account for around 1.9%. Material: peripheral blood. Source of these receptors: a woman over 75 with acute or convalescent COVID-19.

This chain uses TRBV2 with TRBJ1-2; D gene ambiguous. The ends were cut back, 2 bases at V and 5 bases at J, with 15 bases in the middle. Germline V gives CDR1 SNHLY, CDR2 FYNNEI. CDR3 length: 15 amino acids. CDR3 sequence reads: CASSEMSSTSYGYTF. CDR3 nucleotide sequence: TGTGCCAGCAGTGAAATGTCTTCCACTTCGTATGGCTACACCTTC. Filled out from reference TRBV2 and TRBJ1-2, the complete variable domain reads EPEVTQTPSHQVTQMGQEVILRCVPISNHLYFYWYRQILGQKVEFLVSFYNNEISEKSEIFDDQFSVERPDGSNFTLKIRSTKLEDSAMYFCASSEMSSTSYGYTFGSGTRLTVV.

V gene TRBV6-5 combines with J gene TRBJ2-3; TRBD1 agrees at 11 bases. V lost 5 bases and J lost 2; bases outside the gene matches: 3. Germline CDR1 is MNHEY and CDR2 is SVGAGI. The CDR3 is 15 residues long. CDR3 protein: CASSRDRGFTDTQYF. In nucleotides, the CDR3 is TGTGCCAGCAGTAGGGACAGGGGGTTCACAGATACGCAGTATTTT.

The CDR3 sequence: CASSQVGLQGDGYTF. CDR3 coding DNA: TGTGCCAGCAGCCAAGTCGGGTTACAGGGAGATGGCTACACCTTC. The chain employs TRBV4-2 and TRBJ1-2; perhaps TRBD1 as D (6 bases). Germline CDR1 reads LGHNA; CDR2 reads YNFKEQ. Trimming took 1 base from V and 6 from J, leaving 15 bases between them. This CDR3 spans 15 amino acids.

The CDR3 is CASSPSGVGIYNEQFF. As DNA, the CDR3 is TGTGCCAGCTCACCAAGCGGTGTGGGGATATACAATGAGCAGTTCTTC. V is TRBV18 and J is TRBJ2-1; D perhaps matches TRBD2 (5 bases). Trimming shortened V by 2 bases and J by 4 bases, and 15 bases separated the two germline ends. CDR3 length: 16 amino acids. Germline lookup yields CDR1 KGHSH and CDR2 LQKENI.

The chain is built from TRBV10-3 and TRBJ1-4; D uncertain. V was cut by 0 bases and J by 7 bases, with 12 bases left in between. CDR3 length equals 15 residues. Per germline, CDR1 ENHRY and CDR2 SYGVKD. The CDR3 DNA follows: TGTGCCATCAGTGAGTCCGTGGGCGTAAGTGAAAAACTGTTTTTT. Translation: CAISESVGVSEKLFF.

This clone appeared a few times. V is TRBV5-1 and J is TRBJ2-5; maybe TRBD1 (6 bases). CDR1 is SGHRS, CDR2 YFSETQ, per germline. V was shortened by 0 bases and J by 4 bases, with 16 bases between the two germline ends. The CDR3 is 16 residues long. The CDR3, as DNA: TGCGCCAGCAGCTTGGGACAGGTTGATGGAACAGAGACCCAGTACTTC. Protein product: CASSLGQVDGTETQYF.

The rearrangement uses TRBV7-9 and TRBJ2-1; perhaps TRBD2 as D (5 bases). The CDR3 runs to 15 residues. Trimming shortened V by 1 base and J by 8 bases, and 15 bases separated the two germline ends. CDR1 and CDR2 (germline): SEHNR, FQNEAQ (reference sequence). CDR3 in amino acids: CASSLVAGRVDEQFF. The CDR3 DNA sequence: TGTGCCAGCAGCTTAGTGGCGGGCCGTGTGGATGAGCAGTTCTTC.

This sequence joins TRBV18 and TRBJ1-3, with TRBD1 as a possible D gene (6 bases). Germline CDR1 KGHSH, CDR2 LQKENI. Trimming removed 4 bases from V and 4 bases from J, with 14 bases in between. The CDR3 contains 15 residues. The DNA for the CDR3 is TGTGCCAGCTCACGGGACACAGGGAGCGGAAACACCATATATTTT. Translation: CASSRDTGSGNTIYF.

This clone was counted a few times. The V and J genes are TRBV10-3 and TRBJ1-1; TRBD1 is a possible D gene (6 bases). The germline CDR1 and CDR2 sequences are ENHRY and SYGVKD. V lost 6 bases and J 1 base, leaving 12 bases between the germline ends. This CDR3 comprises 14 residues. The CDR3 region is CAIRPAGANTEAFF. CDR3 nucleotides: TGTGCCATCAGACCCGCGGGGGCGAACACTGAAGCTTTCTTT.

The genes are TRBV6-2 or TRBV6-3 and TRBJ1-5; 8 positions match TRBD1. V shed 5 bases, J shed 1 base, and the junction held 4 bases outside the gene matches. From germline, CDR1 is MNHEY and CDR2 SVGEGT. This CDR3 spans 15 amino acids. Written as DNA, the CDR3 is TGTGCCAGCAGTCGGACAGGGTTCAGCAATCAGCCCCAGCATTTT. Translating gives CASSRTGFSNQPQHF.

The chain couples TRBV28 to TRBJ1-1; TRBD1 might be the D (5 bases). CDR3 length: 16 amino acids. The germline V gene encodes CDR1 MDHEN and CDR2 SYDVKM. The germline V and J ends were trimmed by 7 bases and 3 bases, with 21 bases remaining between them. The DNA for the CDR3 is TGTGCCAGCACCCCTTTTTTGGGGGGGGAGGACACTGAAGCTTTCTTT. It specifies CASTPFLGGEDTEAFF.

This rearrangement joins TRBV6-5 to TRBJ1-3, with D tentatively TRBD1 (5 bases). The germline gives CDR1 MNHEY, CDR2 SVGAGI. The CDR3 is 14 residues long. V lost 5 bases to trimming and J lost 4 bases, with 12 bases between them. This CDR3 is CASSRGGTGNTIYF. The CDR3 DNA is TGTGCCAGCAGTCGGGGGGGAACAGGAAACACCATATATTTT.

V gene TRBV28 combines with J gene TRBJ1-5; 7 nucleotides agree with TRBD1. Trimming took 5 bases from V and 0 from J; bases not matched to a gene: 4. Looked up from germline, CDR1 is MDHEN and CDR2 is SYDVKM. The CDR3 runs 15 residues. The CDR3 loop is CASSKQGFSNQPQHF. The CDR3 DNA reads as TGTGCCAGCAGTAAACAGGGGTTTAGCAATCAGCCCCAGCATTTT.

The rearrangement links TRBV2 to TRBJ2-2; D might be TRBD2 (6 bases). Germline V gene lookup returns CDR1 SNHLY and CDR2 FYNNEI. Between the trimmed V and J ends, which lost 0 bases and 7 bases, there was a span of 12 bases. There are 15 residues in the CDR3. CDR3 DNA: TGTGCCAGCAGTGAAGCTTCGGGAGCGGTCGGGGAGCTGTTTTTT. It translates to CASSEASGAVGELFF.

The J gene is TRBJ1-2, the V gene TRBV5-4; unclear D gene. The CDR3 has 14 residues. Germline V gene data show CDR1 as SGHNT and CDR2 as YYREEE (reference sequence). V was cut by 4 bases and J by 0 bases, with 10 bases left in between. Here the CDR3 reads CASSALQANYGYTF. The CDR3, as DNA: TGTGCCAGCAGCGCTCTTCAGGCTAACTATGGCTACACCTTC.

This clone turned up a few times. The rearrangement joins TRBV4-2 to TRBJ1-5; unclear D gene. Germline values: CDR1 LGHNA, CDR2 YNFKEQ. Deletions cut 1 base from V and 7 bases from J, with 11 bases between. This CDR3 region has 14 residues. CDR3 residues: CASSQGRERQPQHF. Written as DNA, the CDR3 is TGTGCCAGCAGCCAAGGGAGGGAAAGGCAGCCCCAGCATTTT.

The chain uses TRBV13 and TRBJ2-1; 8 bases fit TRBD2. This CDR3 spans 15 amino acids. With 3 bases clipped from V and 3 bases from J, the junction kept 4 bases outside the gene matches. From germline, CDR1 is PRHDT and CDR2 FYEKMQ (reference sequence). The CDR3 nucleotides are TGTGCCAGCAGCTTCCCGGGACTAGGCTACAATGAGCAGTTCTTC. As protein: CASSFPGLGYNEQFF.

The V gene is TRBV7-8, the J gene TRBJ1-2; TRBD1 aligns across 11 bases. V shed 5 bases, J shed 4 bases, and the junction held 3 bases outside the gene matches. This CDR3 region has 14 residues. Germline V gene lookup returns CDR1 SGHVS and CDR2 FQNEAQ. Here the CDR3 reads CASSKDRGPYGYTF. The CDR3 nucleotides are TGTGCCAGCAGCAAGGACAGGGGGCCCTATGGCTACACCTTC.

This clone was seen once. The chain combines TRBV7-2 with TRBJ2-1; TRBD2 is a possible D gene (5 bases). The length of the CDR3 is 13 residues. Trimming pared 8 bases from V and 10 bases from J, leaving 18 bases between. The germline V gene has CDR1 SGHTA and CDR2 FQGNSA. The CDR3: CASGHSGPGEQFF. The CDR3, as DNA: TGTGCCAGCGGTCATTCGGGCCCGGGGGAGCAGTTCTTC.

This clone was observed a handful of times. CDR3 nucleotide sequence: TGTGCCAGCAAGGGTCAGGGCACACCCCTCCACTTT. Amino acid sequence: CASKGQGTPLHF. The rearrangement uses TRBV13 and TRBJ1-6; the D gene is possibly TRBD1 (5 bases). Germline loops: CDR1 PRHDT, CDR2 FYEKMQ (reference sequence). Trimming removed 7 bases from V and 11 bases from J, with 12 bases in between. The CDR3 runs 12 residues.

The table lists this clone with a count of one. Here the CDR3 reads CASSTRTIQETQYF. CDR3 bases: TGCGCCAGCAGCACCCGGACTATCCAAGAGACCCAGTACTTC. The chain couples TRBV4-1 to TRBJ2-5, with D possibly being TRBD2 (6 bases). With 5 bases removed from V and 1 base from J, the gap between germline ends came to 11 bases. Looked up from germline, CDR1 is MGHRA and CDR2 is YSYEKL. The CDR3 contains 14 residues.

The genes are TRBV5-5 and TRBJ1-2; 8 nucleotides align to TRBD1. Trimming cost V 1 base and J 4 bases; bases outside gene matches: 6. This CDR3 contains 15 residues. The germline gives CDR1 SGHKS, CDR2 YYEKEE (reference sequence). In nucleotides, the CDR3 is TGTGCCAGCAGCTTGACGGGACAGGCATTCTATGGCTACACCTTC. Translating it yields CASSLTGQAFYGYTF.

This chain joins TRBV6-6 and TRBJ2-2, with TRBD2 identical over 13 bases. CDR3 size: 14 residues. Trimming removed 3 bases from V and 16 bases from J; junction bases left unmatched: 8. The germline CDR1 and CDR2 sequences are MNHNY and SVGAGI (reference sequence). The CDR3 bases are TGTGCCAGCAGTTATGAACTAGCGGGAGGGCGTACGTTTTTT. It is translated as CASSYELAGGRTFF.

The chain combines TRBV2 with TRBJ2-5, with 13 bases matching TRBD2. Germline CDR1 SNHLY, CDR2 FYNNEI. The CDR3 sequence is 20 residues long. With 6 bases clipped from V and 1 base from J, the junction kept 17 bases outside the gene matches. CDR3: CASRSLGLAGIQMFQETQYF. The DNA for the CDR3 is TGTGCCAGCAGGAGCCTGGGACTAGCGGGGATACAAATGTTCCAAGAGACCCAGTACTTC. Full variable domain (outside the CDR3, taken from reference TRBV2 and TRBJ2-5): EPEVTQTPSHQVTQMGQEVILRCVPISNHLYFYWYRQILGQKVEFLVSFYNNEISEKSEIFDDQFSVERPDGSNFTLKIRSTKLEDSAMYFCASRSLGLAGIQMFQETQYFGPGTRLLVL.

This clone has more than one count but fewer than ten. The chain couples TRBV6-5 to TRBJ2-2; D is undetermined. Between the trimmed V and J ends, which lost 0 bases and 0 bases, there was a span of 8 bases. CDR3 size: 16 residues. Germline V lookup: CDR1 MNHEY, CDR2 SVGAGI. The CDR3 sequence is CASSYSRRSNTGELFF. The DNA for the CDR3 is TGTGCCAGCAGTTACTCGAGGCGATCGAACACCGGGGAGCTGTTTTTT.

CDR3 sequence reads: CASSLQGQGRGTEAFF. The CDR3 nucleotides are TGCGCCAGCAGCTTGCAGGGACAGGGGAGAGGAACTGAAGCTTTCTTT. The J gene is TRBJ1-1, the V gene TRBV5-1; 10 bases are a match to TRBD1. Losses at the gene ends were 1 base for V and 5 bases for J; bases not matched to a gene: 8. The CDR3 loop spans 16 amino acids. The germline CDR1 and CDR2 sequences are SGHRS and YFSETQ. The entire variable domain, with the rest obtained from reference TRBV5-1 and TRBJ1-1, is as follows: KAGVTQTPRYLIKTRGQQVTLSCSPISGHRSVSWYQQTPGQGLQFLFEYFSETQRNKGNFPGRFSGRQFSNSRSEMNVSTLELGDSALYLCASSLQGQGRGTEAFFGQGTRLTVV.